Following are 26 T cell receptor beta chains from one sample sequenced in a study of T cells in Graves' hyperthyroidism and ophthalmopathy. What was amplified from RNA transcripts were TCR beta CDR3 regions. When the TCR CDR3 underwent first-round RT-PCR, the HTBI primer set was used. In TCRdb, the multiplex PCR reads were re-called with MiXCR into one record per CDR3 protein. The table has a few hundred thousand distinct CDR3 sequences, roughly 13% seen once. Sequenced material: blood. The receptors were gathered from a man aged 25-45 years with Graves' hyperthyroidism that later progressed to Graves' ophthalmopathy.

This clonotype was detected many times. The rearrangement joins TRBV28 to TRBJ2-7; tentative D call: TRBD1 (6 bases). The ends were cut back, 6 bases at V and 4 bases at J, with 16 bases in the middle. CDR3 length equals 14 residues. Looked up from germline, CDR1 is MDHEN and CDR2 is SYDVKM. The CDR3 is CASRSGQGLYEQYF. The CDR3 nucleotides read TGTGCCAGCAGGTCGGGGCAGGGGTTGTACGAGCAGTACTTC.

This clonotype showed up just a few times. The chain uses TRBV29-1 and TRBJ2-3, with D tentatively TRBD2 (6 bases). This CDR3 region has 16 residues. Germline CDR1 and CDR2: SQVTM and ANQGSEA. The V end lost 0 bases, the J end lost 5 bases, and 18 bases lay between the germline ends. CDR3 bases: TGCAGCGTTGAAGATATGAGCAGGGAGGTAATAGATACGCAGTATTTT. Translated: CSVEDMSREVIDTQYF.

This sequence joins TRBV10-1 and TRBJ1-4; D might be TRBD1 (5 bases). The germline V and J ends were trimmed by 8 bases and 14 bases, with 21 bases remaining between them. The CDR3 spans 13 residues. The germline CDR1 and CDR2 sequences are WNHNN and SYGVQD (reference sequence). The CDR3 reads CASSLTDSLGLFF. The DNA of the CDR3 is TGCGCCAGCTCCCTCACCGACAGCCTAGGTCTGTTTTTT.

The rearrangement links TRBV13 to TRBJ2-1; no firm D call. Germline V gene sequence: CDR1 PRHDT, CDR2 FYEKMQ (reference sequence). This CDR3 region has 15 residues. With 1 base removed from V and 2 bases from J, the gap between germline ends came to 9 bases. The CDR3 reads CASSLDGVTYNEQFF. CDR3 DNA sequence: TGTGCCAGCAGCTTAGATGGGGTAACCTACAATGAGCAGTTCTTC.

This clonotype was seen a handful of times. This chain uses TRBV5-1 with TRBJ2-5; D perhaps matches TRBD1 (6 bases). The CDR3 has 14 residues. Between the trimmed V and J ends, which lost 0 bases and 14 bases, there was a span of 20 bases. The germline CDR1 and CDR2 sequences are SGHRS and YFSETQ. The CDR3 sequence is CASSLERPDGQSYF. The CDR3 DNA reads as TGCGCCAGCAGCTTGGAGAGGCCCGACGGACAGTCCTACTTC.

Details on this clonotype: Possible read error: a much larger clone is one base away. The chain has TRBV5-8 and TRBJ1-1, with 7 bases matching TRBD1. CDR1 SGHTS and CDR2 YDEGEE come from the germline V gene. This CDR3 is 14 amino acids long. Written as DNA, the CDR3 is TGTGCCAGCAGCACCTCGACAGGGAACACTAAAGCTTTCTTT. This gives the protein CASSTSTGNTKAFF.

This clonotype was detected many times. The chain has TRBV19 and TRBJ1-1, with a possible D match to TRBD1 (5 bases). The CDR3 runs 14 residues. CDR1 is LNHDA and CDR2 is SQIVND in the germline V gene (reference sequence). V was shortened by 3 bases and J by 3 bases, with 11 bases between the two germline ends. This CDR3 is CASSITGSYTEAFF. The CDR3 bases are TGTGCCAGTAGTATTACAGGATCTTACACTGAAGCTTTCTTT. The full variable domain, its missing parts supplied by reference TRBV19 and TRBJ1-1, is DGGITQSPKYLFRKEGQNVTLSCEQNLNHDAMYWYRQDPGQGLRLIYYSQIVNDFQKGDIAEGYSVSREKKESFPLTVTSAQKNPTAFYLCASSITGSYTEAFFGQGTRLTVV.

This clonotype appeared a few times. The chain joins TRBV7-2 to TRBJ1-1; 7 nucleotides match TRBD1. Germline loops: CDR1 SGHTA, CDR2 FQGNSA. The junction had 14 bases not matched to a gene; V was cut back by 6 bases and J by 4 bases. CDR3 size: 16 residues. The CDR3 bases are TGTGCCAGCAGGCGAAACCCCGGGACAGCGGGCACTGAAGCTTTCTTT. Amino acids: CASRRNPGTAGTEAFF.

This clonotype was observed at least ten times. The J gene is TRBJ1-1, the V gene TRBV7-8, with a weak D call TRBD1 (5 bases). The CDR3 consists of 18 residues. Trimming removed 1 base at V and 3 bases at J, with 21 bases between. Germline V gene data show CDR1 as SGHVS and CDR2 as FQNEAQ. This chain's CDR3 is CASSLEGTRGGGDTEAFF. The CDR3 bases are TGTGCCAGCAGCTTAGAGGGCACCAGAGGCGGGGGAGACACTGAAGCTTTCTTT. Filled out from reference TRBV7-8 and TRBJ1-1, the complete variable domain reads GAGVSQSPRYKVAKRGQDVALRCDPISGHVSLFWYQQALGQGPEFLTYFQNEAQLDKSGLPSDRFFAERPEGSVSTLKIQRTQQEDSAVYLCASSLEGTRGGGDTEAFFGQGTRLTVV.

In the case of this clonotype: Its ends do not fully match the called genes, so a read error is possible. The J gene is TRBJ2-2, the V gene TRBV30, with D possibly being TRBD2 (5 bases). Germline-derived CDR1 and CDR2 are GTSNPN and SVGIG (reference sequence). The CDR3 consists of 12 residues. CDR3 bases: TGTGCCTGGAGCCCTGGAACCGGGGAGCTGGTTTTT. Residues: CAWSPGTGELVF.

This clonotype was counted between two and nine times. The CDR3 nucleotides are TGTGCCAGCCTGTGGACTAGCTTTGGCGGTGAGCAGTTCTTC. Protein: CASLWTSFGGEQFF. The gene calls are TRBV6-1 and TRBJ2-1; TRBD2 agrees at 8 bases. The CDR3 is 14 amino acids. J was trimmed by 9 bases and V by 8 bases; bases with no gene match: 12. Germline-derived CDR1 and CDR2 are MNHNS and SASEGT.

This clonotype was counted ten times or more. This rearrangement joins TRBV12-3 or TRBV12-4 to TRBJ2-3; D ambiguous. This CDR3 is 11 amino acids long. Trimming pared 3 bases from V and 6 bases from J, leaving 4 bases between. The CDR3 coding sequence is TGTGCCAGCAGTTTTCGGGATACGCAGTATTTT. It codes for CASSFRDTQYF.

This clonotype was seen ten or more times. The rearrangement links TRBV30 to TRBJ1-1; D is undetermined. Germline V CDR1 and CDR2: GTSNPN, SVGIG (reference sequence). Deletions cut 3 bases from V and 1 base from J, with 9 bases between. This CDR3 has 13 amino acids. The CDR3 reads CAWSEAGNTEAFF. CDR3 DNA: TGTGCCTGGAGCGAGGCCGGGAACACTGAAGCTTTCTTT.

There are many counts of this clonotype. V gene TRBV7-6 combines with J gene TRBJ1-1; no clear D gene. The CDR3 sequence is 13 residues long. Trimming cost V 1 base and J 7 bases, with 10 bases left between them. The germline gives CDR1 SGHVS, CDR2 FNYEAQ. CDR3 sequence reads: CASSLVSEGEAFF. The CDR3 region has the DNA TGTGCCAGCAGCTTAGTCTCGGAGGGTGAAGCTTTCTTT. Supplemented by reference TRBV7-6 and TRBJ1-1, the full variable domain reads GAGVSQSPRYKVTKRGQDVALRCDPISGHVSLYWYRQALGQGPEFLTYFNYEAQQDKSGLPNDRFSAERPEGSISTLTIQRTEQRDSAMYRCASSLVSEGEAFFGQGTRLTVV.

Comments on this clonotype: Given a much more abundant clone one base away, this may be a read error. The chain uses TRBV7-9 and TRBJ1-3; 7 nucleotides line up with TRBD1. With 5 bases clipped from V and 6 bases from J, the junction kept 4 bases outside the gene matches. Germline assignment: CDR1 SEHNR and CDR2 FQNEAQ (reference sequence). CDR3 length: 13 amino acids. In DNA, the CDR3 is TGTGCCAGCAGCAAGACAGGGAAAAACACCATATATTTT. This codes for CASSKTGKNTIYF.

This clonotype was seen many times. The V call is TRBV19, the J call TRBJ2-7; 7 bases agree with TRBD1. Germline V gene lookup returns CDR1 LNHDA and CDR2 SQIVND (reference sequence). The J segment lost 4 bases and the V segment lost 5 bases, leaving 11 bases of the junction unmatched. The CDR3 is made up of 15 amino acids. The CDR3 spells CASSAAGTAQYEQYF. As DNA, the CDR3 is TGTGCCAGTAGTGCAGCCGGGACAGCCCAATACGAGCAGTACTTC.

The V gene is TRBV29-1, the J gene TRBJ2-7; D call uncertain. CDR1 SQVTM and CDR2 ANQGSEA come from the germline V gene. The CDR3 length is 12 residues. V was pared by 6 bases and J by 0 bases, with 9 bases between. The CDR3 coding sequence is TGCAGCGTAAGGTCTGGCTCCTACGAGCAGTACTTC. It is translated as CSVRSGSYEQYF.

The chain joins TRBV10-1 to TRBJ2-3; D may be TRBD2 (5 bases). V shed 0 bases and J shed 2 bases, with 12 bases lying between them. Looked up from germline, CDR1 is WNHNN and CDR2 is SYGVQD (reference sequence). This CDR3 has 16 amino acids. The CDR3 DNA reads TGCGCCAGCAGTGAGTCTGAGCGGTACGACACAGATACGCAGTATTTT. It encodes CASSESERYDTDTQYF.

This clonotype has at least ten counts. The chain is built from TRBV28 and TRBJ2-7; 15 bases are a match to TRBD2. With 7 bases clipped from V and 0 bases from J, the junction kept 10 bases outside the gene matches. Germline V gives CDR1 MDHEN, CDR2 SYDVKM. CDR3 length: 18 residues. CDR3 loop: CASTLGLAGGPISYEQYF. The CDR3 bases are TGTGCCAGCACCTTAGGACTAGCGGGGGGGCCGATCTCCTACGAGCAGTACTTC.

The genes are TRBV5-1 and TRBJ2-2, with 10 positions matching TRBD1. This CDR3 region has 18 residues. V dropped 4 bases and J dropped 0; count of bases not matched to a gene: 9. In germline, CDR1 is SGHRS, CDR2 YFSETQ. For the CDR3, the DNA is TGCGCCAGCAGCACGGGACAGGGGCTTCTTACGAACACCGGGGAGCTGTTTTTT. Translated: CASSTGQGLLTNTGELFF.

This clonotype was seen repeatedly, ten times or more. The chain carries TRBV5-5 and TRBJ2-1, with 11 bases fitting TRBD1. Germline-derived CDR1 and CDR2 are SGHKS and YYEKEE (reference sequence). V was clipped by 5 bases and J by 7 bases; unmatched bases: 8. The CDR3 has 15 amino acids. As DNA, the CDR3 is TGTGCCAGCAGTCACCGGGACAGGGGGTTTAATGAGCAGTTCTTC. The encoded protein is CASSHRDRGFNEQFF.

This chain joins TRBV11-2 and TRBJ1-3; D remains ambiguous. The CDR3 runs to 13 residues. Trimming left V 0 bases short and J 9 bases short, with 9 bases between. Germline CDR1 SGHAT, CDR2 FQNNGV. The CDR3 DNA is TGTGCCAGCAGCTTAGAGTCGGCCAGCACCATATATTTT. The encoded protein is CASSLESASTIYF.

This clonotype was recorded at least ten times. This chain connects TRBV7-8 to TRBJ2-5; no reliable D call. Germline V gives CDR1 SGHVS, CDR2 FQNEAQ. The CDR3 sequence is 13 residues long. Trimming stripped 0 bases from V and 2 bases from J, with 4 bases between. CDR3 in amino acids: CASSLAQQETQYF. CDR3 nucleotides: TGTGCCAGCAGCTTAGCCCAGCAAGAGACCCAGTACTTC.

This clonotype showed up many times. The V call is TRBV2, the J call TRBJ1-3, with 7 bases aligning to TRBD1. Germline V gene sequence: CDR1 SNHLY, CDR2 FYNNEI. J gave up 0 bases and V 6 bases, and 5 bases lay outside the gene matches. This CDR3 has 15 amino acids. The CDR3 DNA reads as TGTGCCAGCAGGGCAGGGGGGAGCTCTGGAAACACCATATATTTT. This sequence encodes CASRAGGSSGNTIYF.

The sample holds a few counts of this clonotype. The CDR3 is CASSPGWGGNQPQHF. Written as DNA, the CDR3 is TGTGCCAGTAGTCCTGGATGGGGGGGCAATCAGCCCCAGCATTTT. The chain carries TRBV19 and TRBJ1-5; D perhaps matches TRBD1 (5 bases). V gave up 5 bases and J gave up 2 bases, with 13 bases separating them. Germline V gene lookup returns CDR1 LNHDA and CDR2 SQIVND (reference sequence). The CDR3 is 15 amino acids.

This clonotype was picked up a small number of times. This chain links TRBV12-3 or TRBV12-4 with TRBJ1-5, with 7 bases identical to TRBD1. V lost 6 bases, J lost 11 bases, and 13 bases stayed unmatched. The CDR3 totals 14 residues. This CDR3 reads CASSYRGPAVTQHF. The CDR3 bases are TGTGCCAGCAGCTACAGGGGCCCGGCGGTGACCCAGCATTTT.